Listed below are T cell receptor beta chains from one sample, sequenced in a study of blood T cell repertoires in COVID-19. Clones were read by immunoSEQ multiplex PCR, and TCRdb kept only the in-frame ones, dropping some. The sample has approximately 90,000 clones, just under 80% seen once. The source material was peripheral blood. Receptors were obtained from a man between 65 and 85 years old with COVID-19, enrolled during active disease. Both conserved end residues are part of each CDR3. Each record gives: J gene, D gene, clone size, V gene, CDR3 protein, CDR3 DNA. The D gene is left open where the match is weak. Where a row states a size, it is once, few, many or the class of an expanded clone; other rows omit it.

>TRBJ1-2|-|once|TRBV5-1
CASSFDGPRGGYTF
TGCGCCAGCAGCTTTGACGGTCCCCGGGGTGGCTACACCTTC
>TRBJ2-1|-|-|TRBV29-1
CSVTGDYNEQFF
TGCAGCGTGACAGGTGATTACAATGAGCAGTTCTTC
>TRBJ1-1|-|-|TRBV19
CASSMQGAVNTEAFF
TGTGCCAGTAGTATGCAGGGCGCGGTGAACACTGAAGCTTTCTTT
>TRBJ1-4|TRBD1|-|TRBV19
CASTVNPGQGYEKLFF
TGTGCCAGTACCGTAAACCCGGGACAGGGATATGAAAAACTGTTTTTT
>TRBJ2-7|-|-|TRBV30
CAWSRGTYEQYF
TGTGCCTGGAGCCGCGGAACCTACGAGCAGTACTTC
>TRBJ2-5|-|-|TRBV9
CASSVGGGTLQETQYF
TGTGCCAGCAGCGTGGGCGGGGGCACCCTCCAAGAGACCCAGTACTTC
>TRBJ2-7|TRBD1|-|TRBV5-5
CASSGRTGGYEQYF
TGTGCCAGCAGCGGACGGACAGGGGGATACGAGCAGTACTTC
>TRBJ1-1|-|-|TRBV6-5
CASTITGGLTAFF
TGTGCCAGCACGATCACGGGGGGACTTACGGCTTTCTTT
>TRBJ2-1|TRBD1|-|TRBV6-4
CASSEPTGKGEQFF
TGTGCCAGCAGTGAACCGACAGGGAAGGGTGAGCAGTTCTTC
>TRBJ1-1|TRBD1|few|TRBV19
CASISRDRASMNTEAFF
TGTGCCAGTATTTCCCGGGACAGGGCGTCCATGAACACTGAAGCTTTCTTT